This paragraph covers one TCR beta chain sequence. The sample is drawn from a study of blood T cell repertoires in COVID-19. Across the study: Donors in the United States, Italy and Spain gave samples during acute or convalescent COVID-19. Sources were T cells, B-cell-depleted T cells, or PBMCs; the material itself was cDNA or gDNA.

This CDR3 comprises 15 residues. With 6 bases clipped from V and 9 bases from J, the junction kept 5 bases outside the gene matches. The germline V gene encodes CDR1 MNHEY and CDR2 SVGAGI. Per the original methods: For nucleated cells, counts were estimated from reference gene primer amplification. TCRdb keeps only in-frame clones here, not all; method: immunoSEQ multiplex PCR. D and trimming come from the DNA, and the V and J calls and clone size come from that table. The table shows over 200,000 clones, with around 84% occurring only once. The receptor was isolated from a woman aged 80 or over with active or convalescent COVID-19. The V call is TRBV6-5, the J call TRBJ2-1; 16 bases are shared with TRBD2. Sequenced input: peripheral blood. In DNA, the CDR3 is TGTGCCAGCAGCACAGGGACTAGCGGGGGGGGTGAGCAGTTCTTC. The encoded protein is CASSTGTSGGGEQFF.